This T cell receptor (beta chain) was captured in a study of type 1 regulatory T cells. In the study overall: An in vitro protocol generated T-allo10, a Tr1-enriched, alloantigen-specific CD4 T cell product. General observations from the study: Tr1 cells had a more restricted TCR repertoire than non-Tr1 cells.

To note about this clonotype: The antigen is undetermined.

One entry per CDR3 protein, called by TCRdb with MiXCR from the reads. Of about 62,000 distinct CDR3 sequences in the sample, 62% were seen once. This CDR3 comprises 13 residues. Germline CDR1 reads MNHNS; CDR2 reads SASEGT. The ends were cut back, 6 bases at V and 1 base at J, with 10 bases in the middle. This receptor was obtained from a human donor in good health. The sequenced material came from cultured non-Tr1 T cells, either the whole culture or a sorted T cell fraction (not recorded which). The chain uses TRBV6-1 and TRBJ2-7, with TRBD1 as a possible D gene (6 bases). CDR3 DNA sequence: TGTGCCAGCAGCGGGACACAGTCCTACGAGCAGTACTTC. Protein sequence: CASSGTQSYEQYF.